What follows are 2 T cell receptor beta chains derived from one specimen sequenced in a study of T cell responses to AZD1222 COVID-19 vaccine. Profiling relied on immunoSEQ multiplex PCR, and the TCRdb table lists in-frame clones only, not all of them. This sample yields about 100,000 clones, of which about 88% are seen a single time; about 1.8% belongs to the top ten. This specimen was peripheral blood, taken on day 0 of AZD1222 vaccination. These receptors came from an adult in good health.

CDR3 region: CASSIGAPATEAFF. In DNA form, the CDR3 reads TGTGCCAGTAGTATCGGGGCGCCGGCCACTGAAGCTTTCTTT. The V and J genes are TRBV19 and TRBJ1-1; possibly TRBD1 for D (5 bases). V was shortened by 3 bases and J by 4 bases, with 12 bases between the two germline ends. CDR1 is LNHDA, CDR2 SQIVND, per germline (reference sequence). There are 14 residues in the CDR3.

The rearrangement joins TRBV7-2 to TRBJ1-1, with D perhaps TRBD1 (5 bases). CDR1 and CDR2 (germline): SGHTA, FQGNSA. V lost 2 bases to trimming and J lost 1 base, with 8 bases between them. The CDR3 has 14 amino acids. The chain's CDR3 is CASSLRGRNTEAFF. The CDR3 DNA reads TGTGCCAGCAGCTTACGGGGCCGGAACACTGAAGCTTTCTTT.